This entry concerns a single T cell receptor (beta chain). The sample belongs to a study of CD8 T cells in ankylosing spondylitis. TCRdb processed the 5' RACE reads anew with MiXCR; each CDR3 protein has one entry. The data contain under 30,000 distinct CDR3 sequences, roughly 8.6% of them singletons. Germline V lookup: CDR1 SQVTM, CDR2 ANQGSEA. The CDR3 runs to 12 residues. With 3 bases removed from V and 2 bases from J, the gap between germline ends came to 7 bases. The receptor's source is a male donor with ankylosing spondylitis or in good health (not recorded which). The chain uses TRBV29-1 and TRBJ1-2; unclear D gene. The sequencing input was blood. Here the CDR3 reads CSVEVRNYGYTF. The CDR3 DNA sequence: TGCAGCGTTGAGGTCAGGAACTATGGCTACACCTTC.